The clone carrying this T cell receptor beta chain turned up a few times. Its cognate antigen is unknown. Data came from immunoSEQ multiplex PCR; TCRdb stores just in-frame clones and leaves some out. Found here are 150,000 to 200,000 clones, approximately 81% of them singletons; the top ten hold roughly 10%. This record belongs to a study of cytomegalovirus exposure and HLA in healthy donors. Overall study results and limits: With high specificity and sensitivity, the classifier reportedly diagnosed cytomegalovirus status.

Germline V gene lookup returns CDR1 SGDLS and CDR2 YYNGEE. The CDR3 spans 14 residues. The V and J ends lost 3 bases and 3 bases, in that order; junction bases with no gene match: 5. The rearrangement joins TRBV9 to TRBJ2-7, with TRBD2 identical over 8 bases. Source material: PBMCs. This clonotype originated in a man aged 30 to 45 in good health and CMV-seropositive. The CDR3: CASSASGSDYEQYF. In DNA form, the CDR3 reads TGTGCCAGCAGCGCCAGCGGGAGTGACTACGAGCAGTACTTC. Together with reference TRBV9 and TRBJ2-7, the CDR3 gives the full variable domain: DSGVTQTPKHLITATGQRVTLRCSPRSGDLSVYWYQQSLDQGLQFLIQYYNGEERAKGNILERFSAQQFPDLHSELNLSSLELGDSALYFCASSASGSDYEQYFGPGTRLTVT.